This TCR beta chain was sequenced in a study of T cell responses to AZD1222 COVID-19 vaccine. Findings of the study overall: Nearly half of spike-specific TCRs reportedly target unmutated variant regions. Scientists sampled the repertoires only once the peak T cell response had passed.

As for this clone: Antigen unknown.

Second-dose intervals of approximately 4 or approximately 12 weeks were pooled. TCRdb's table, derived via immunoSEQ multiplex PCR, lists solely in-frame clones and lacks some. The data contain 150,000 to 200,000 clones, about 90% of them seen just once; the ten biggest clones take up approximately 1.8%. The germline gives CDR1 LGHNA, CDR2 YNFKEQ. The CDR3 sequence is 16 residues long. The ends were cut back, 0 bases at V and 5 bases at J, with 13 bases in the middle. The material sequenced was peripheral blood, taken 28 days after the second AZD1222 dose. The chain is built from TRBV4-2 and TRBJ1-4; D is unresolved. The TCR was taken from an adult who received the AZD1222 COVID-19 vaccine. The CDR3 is CASSQDFSQPNEKLFF. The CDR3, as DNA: TGTGCCAGCAGCCAAGATTTCTCGCAGCCCAATGAAAAACTGTTTTTT.